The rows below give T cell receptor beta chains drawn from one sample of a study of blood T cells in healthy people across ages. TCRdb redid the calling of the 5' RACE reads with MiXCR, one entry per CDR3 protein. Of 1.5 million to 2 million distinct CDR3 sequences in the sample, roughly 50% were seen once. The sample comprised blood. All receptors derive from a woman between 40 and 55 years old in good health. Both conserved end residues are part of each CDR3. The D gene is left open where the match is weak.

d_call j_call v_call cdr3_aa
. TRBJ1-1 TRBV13 CASSSNRDEDTEAFF
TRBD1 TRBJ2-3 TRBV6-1 CATLDRGGVMDTQYF
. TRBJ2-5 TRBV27 CASKTHGGETQYF
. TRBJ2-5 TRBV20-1 CSARDTTRVAETQYF
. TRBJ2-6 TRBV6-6 CASSYSILSSGANVLTF
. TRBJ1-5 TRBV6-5 CASSKGPGQPQHF
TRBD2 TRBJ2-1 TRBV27 CASSLWGTSIGNEQFF
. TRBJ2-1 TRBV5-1 CASSLVVTSREQFF
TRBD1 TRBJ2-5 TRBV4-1 CASSQSRQGARETQYF
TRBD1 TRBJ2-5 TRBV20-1 CSALPIPGGEQETQYF
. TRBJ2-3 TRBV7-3 CASSSEGWGTDTQYF
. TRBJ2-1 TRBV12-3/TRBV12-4 CASSFTLVEQFF
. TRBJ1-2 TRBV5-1 CASSGGGTGIDYGYTF
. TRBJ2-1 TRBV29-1 CSVEVDLSSYNEQFF
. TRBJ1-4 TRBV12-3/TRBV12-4 CASSPTGAAEKLFF
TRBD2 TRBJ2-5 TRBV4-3 CASSRNLAGRKETQYF
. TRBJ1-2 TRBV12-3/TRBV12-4 CASWQYRGANYGYTF
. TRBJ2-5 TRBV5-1 CASGANSYNEQYF
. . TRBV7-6 CASSFYLGEQYF
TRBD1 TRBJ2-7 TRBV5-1 CASSLCGRGQCEQYF
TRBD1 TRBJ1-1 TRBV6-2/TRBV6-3 CASSYTDRGNTEAFF
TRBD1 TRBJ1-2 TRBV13 CASTPQGQGNYGYTF
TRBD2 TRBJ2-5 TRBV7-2 CASSLNAGGRETQYF
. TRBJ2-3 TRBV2 CASSEADRGTDTQYF
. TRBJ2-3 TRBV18 CASSPRISDTQYF
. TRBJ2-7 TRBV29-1 CSVLGGASYEQYF
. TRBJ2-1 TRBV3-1 CASSQGLELGSINRVRNEQFF
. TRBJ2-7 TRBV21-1 CASSKQGFIHEQYF
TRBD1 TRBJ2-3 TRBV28 CASSYTGGRSTDTQYF
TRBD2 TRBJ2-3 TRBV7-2 CASSLIAGVYTDTQYF
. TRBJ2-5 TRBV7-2 CASSGRLGAVGETQYF
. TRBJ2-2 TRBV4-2 CASSQGGEGRTGELFF
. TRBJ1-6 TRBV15 CATSSSPGSRTHF
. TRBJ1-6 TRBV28 CASSLSQDSYNSPLHF
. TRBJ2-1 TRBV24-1 CATSDLWGGGRNEQFF
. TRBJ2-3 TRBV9 CASSPWTHRTDTQYF
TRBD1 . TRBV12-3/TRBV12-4 CASSPGQGLTETQYF
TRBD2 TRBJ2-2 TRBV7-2 CASSSFGGRAGGELFF
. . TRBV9 CASRHPNFSYEQYF
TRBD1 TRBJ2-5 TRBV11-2 CASSLIPGQGLGQETQYF
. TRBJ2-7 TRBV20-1 CSARVPSSHEQYF
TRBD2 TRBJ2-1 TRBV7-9 CAAGASGNNEQFF
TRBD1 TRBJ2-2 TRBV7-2 CASSLGQITGELFF
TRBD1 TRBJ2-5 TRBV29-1 CSVGDSGTGNQETQYF
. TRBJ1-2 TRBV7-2 CASSKDRNLFYGYTF
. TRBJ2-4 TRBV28 CASARGVQYF
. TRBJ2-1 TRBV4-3 CASSQDFELEGNGQFF
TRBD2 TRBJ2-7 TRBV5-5 CASSLRTSGGPDGYEQYF